The sequence of this T cell receptor beta chain was determined in a study of shared clonotypes between healthy human individuals. Terminally differentiated effector memory CD45RA+ cells were excluded from the naive CD8 cells, which were CD45RO-negative and positively selected for CCR7. Clones were read by immunoSEQ multiplex PCR, and TCRdb kept only the in-frame ones, dropping some. Found here are about 2.2 million clones, just over 90% of them singletons; the top ten hold under 2%. The sample holds one count of this clone. The CDR3 consists of 15 residues. With 6 bases clipped from V and 4 bases from J, the junction kept 7 bases outside the gene matches. Germline lookup yields CDR1 SEHNR and CDR2 FQNEAQ (reference sequence).

This sequence originates from a man aged 18 to 29 in good health. Some clones in this sample may be carry-over from other donors' samples. Sequencing used naive CD8+ T cells from PBMCs. The chain recombines TRBV7-9 with TRBJ2-5; 11 bases are shared with TRBD1. CDR3 residues: CASRRTGGDSETQYF. The CDR3 nucleotides are TGTGCCAGCAGACGGACAGGGGGCGATTCAGAGACCCAGTACTTC.